This passage covers 8 T cell receptor beta chains from one sample sequenced in a study of cytomegalovirus exposure and HLA in healthy donors (dated by TCRdb to about 2017). Library creation used the immunoSEQ multiplex PCR assay. A mixture of 60 forward primers for TCR Vbeta segments and 13 reverse primers for TCR Jbeta segments was used in the multiplex PCR. The immuneACCESS repertoire file appears here via TCRdb, limited to in-frame rearrangements. These files lack a portion of the clones; in checked studies, under half of the deficit traces to unresolved V genes, and the cause of the others is not known. The sample table shows about 50,000 clones, and 75% to 80% are seen once. 2.5% to 3% of the sample is held by the ten biggest clonotypes. The sequencing input was PBMCs. The receptors come from a woman aged 35 to 49 in good health and CMV-seropositive.

CDR3 loop: CASSLQGPLGNEQFF. CDR3 DNA sequence: TGTGCCAGCAGCTTGCAGGGTCCCTTGGGTAATGAGCAGTTCTTC. This chain links TRBV5-8 with TRBJ2-1; possibly TRBD1 for D (5 bases). The CDR3 consists of 15 residues. Trimming removed 1 base at V and 7 bases at J, with 15 bases between. Germline V lookup: CDR1 SGHTS, CDR2 YDEGEE. The full variable domain, completed using reference TRBV5-8 and TRBJ2-1, is EAGVTQSPTHLIKTRGQQATLRCSPISGHTSVYWYQQALGLGLQFLLWYDEGEERNRGNFPPRFSGRQFPNYSSELNVNALELEDSALYLCASSLQGPLGNEQFFGPGTRLTVL.

V usage is TRBV28 and J usage is TRBJ2-2, with TRBD1 matching over 7 bases. The V gene's germline CDR1 is MDHEN and CDR2 SYDVKM. The CDR3 contains 15 residues. The J segment lost 3 bases and the V segment lost 7 bases, leaving 8 bases of the junction unmatched. CDR3 DNA sequence: TGTGCCAGCACAAAGGACAGGCCGGACACCGGGGAGCTGTTTTTT. This gives the protein CASTKDRPDTGELFF.

This rearrangement joins TRBV19 to TRBJ2-2; no reliable D call. The length of the CDR3 is 14 residues. Germline values: CDR1 LNHDA, CDR2 SQIVND (reference sequence). Deletions cut 3 bases from V and 6 bases from J, with 11 bases between. The CDR3 here is CASSMGPPSGELFF. As DNA, the CDR3 is TGTGCCAGTAGTATGGGCCCTCCGTCCGGGGAGCTGTTTTTT. The full variable domain, its missing parts supplied by reference TRBV19 and TRBJ2-2, is DGGITQSPKYLFRKEGQNVTLSCEQNLNHDAMYWYRQDPGQGLRLIYYSQIVNDFQKGDIAEGYSVSREKKESFPLTVTSAQKNPTAFYLCASSMGPPSGELFFGEGSRLTVL.

The gene calls are TRBV30 and TRBJ1-5, with D tentatively TRBD1 (5 bases). The V end lost 3 bases, the J end lost 0 bases, and 24 bases lay between the germline ends. The CDR3 loop spans 19 amino acids. The germline V gene encodes CDR1 GTSNPN and CDR2 SVGIG (reference sequence). The CDR3 sequence: CAWSPPEWRPRGSNQPQHF. The CDR3 DNA reads as TGTGCCTGGAGCCCCCCCGAGTGGCGACCAAGGGGTAGCAATCAGCCCCAGCATTTT.

The chain joins TRBV9 to TRBJ1-1; TRBD1 might be the D (6 bases). The CDR3 totals 15 residues. V lost 6 bases, J lost 8 bases, and 23 bases lay in between. The germline V gene encodes CDR1 SGDLS and CDR2 YYNGEE. Here the CDR3 DNA reads TGTGCCAGCACCCGCGGACAGCAAGGTTTTGGGGAAGCTTTCTTT. Its protein product is CASTRGQQGFGEAFF.

The chain carries TRBV9 and TRBJ2-7; D might be TRBD2 (5 bases). V lost 4 bases and J lost 2, with 19 bases in between. CDR3 length: 16 residues. Germline CDR1 and CDR2: SGDLS and YYNGEE. CDR3 protein: CASSPAGSLPTYEQYF. The CDR3 DNA sequence: TGTGCCAGCAGCCCGGCGGGTAGCCTCCCCACCTACGAGCAGTACTTC.

The chain has TRBV2 and TRBJ1-6; D gene ambiguous. The CDR3 spans 13 residues. Per germline, CDR1 SNHLY and CDR2 FYNNEI. Trimming left V 5 bases short and J 5 bases short, with 7 bases between. CDR3 nucleotides: TGTGCCAGCAGTTTCGCGCATAATTCACCCCTCCACTTT. Protein sequence: CASSFAHNSPLHF. Full variable domain (missing parts from reference TRBV2 and TRBJ1-6): EPEVTQTPSHQVTQMGQEVILRCVPISNHLYFYWYRQILGQKVEFLVSFYNNEISEKSEIFDDQFSVERPDGSNFTLKIRSTKLEDSAMYFCASSFAHNSPLHFGNGTRLTVT.

The rearrangement joins TRBV28 to TRBJ2-1; 7 bases fit TRBD1. CDR1 and CDR2 from the germline V gene are MDHEN and SYDVKM. This CDR3 contains 15 residues. V was pared by 3 bases and J by 3 bases, with 5 bases of the junction left unmatched. CDR3 in DNA: TGTGCCAGCAGTTTCGGACAGGTCCACTACAATGAGCAGTTCTTC. Its translation: CASSFGQVHYNEQFF.